The entry that follows covers one TCR beta chain sequence. The antigen is not known. Sequencing used immunoSEQ multiplex PCR; TCRdb keeps in-frame clones, though not all of them. Here the sample spans 50,000 to 65,000 clones, approximately 87% being singletons. This entry is derived from a study of OX40 agonist ivuxolimab in advanced cancers. Study as a whole: An agonistic human IgG2 monoclonal antibody against OX40 (CD134) was given. There were three patients with partial responses, one having hepatocellular carcinoma and two cutaneous melanoma. Study observations and caveats: The study found among the lowest clonal expansion in partial responders at 0.1-3.0 mg/kg.

The sequence was collected from an adult with an advanced solid tumor such as melanoma, head and neck, liver or kidney cancer. The sample was CD4+ or CD8+ T cells sorted from blood, taken in a trial of the OX40 agonist ivuxolimab.

The CDR3 sequence: CASSPTGDQPQHF. The DNA of the CDR3 is TGCGCCAGCAGCCCCACAGGGGATCAGCCCCAGCATTTT. This sequence joins TRBV5-1 and TRBJ1-5, with 7 bases lining up with TRBD1. The CDR3 is 13 amino acids. Germline CDR1 reads SGHRS; CDR2 reads YFSETQ. Trimming removed 4 bases from V and 5 bases from J; junction bases left unmatched: 3.